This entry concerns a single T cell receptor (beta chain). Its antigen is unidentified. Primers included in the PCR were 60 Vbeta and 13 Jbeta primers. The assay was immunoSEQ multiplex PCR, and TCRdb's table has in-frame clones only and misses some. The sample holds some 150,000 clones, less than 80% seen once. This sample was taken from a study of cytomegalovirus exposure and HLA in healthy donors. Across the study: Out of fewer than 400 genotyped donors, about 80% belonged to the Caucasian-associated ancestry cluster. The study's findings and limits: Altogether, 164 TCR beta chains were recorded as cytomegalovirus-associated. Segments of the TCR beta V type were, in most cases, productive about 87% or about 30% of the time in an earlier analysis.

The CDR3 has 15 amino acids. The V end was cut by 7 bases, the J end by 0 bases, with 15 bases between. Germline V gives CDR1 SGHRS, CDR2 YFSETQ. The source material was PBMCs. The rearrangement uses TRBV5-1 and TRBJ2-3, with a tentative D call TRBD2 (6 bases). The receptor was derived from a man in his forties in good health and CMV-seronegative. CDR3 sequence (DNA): TGCGCCAGCGCCCTCCGCGGGGTCAGCACAGATACGCAGTATTTT. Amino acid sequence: CASALRGVSTDTQYF.